This is a list of T cell receptor beta chains from one sample in a study of cytomegalovirus exposure and HLA in healthy donors. TCRdb's copy holds only in-frame clones and misses some; the assay was immunoSEQ multiplex PCR. Of about 130,000 clones listed, over 60% are singletons. Specimen: PBMCs. These receptors were taken from a woman aged 40 to 50 in good health and CMV-seropositive. Both conserved end residues are part of each CDR3. Fields, in order: V gene, CDR3 protein.

v_gene: TRBV7-9
CDR3aa: CASSLRTGGGTEAFF

v_gene: TRBV5-1
CDR3aa: CASSITGTSGTDTQYF

v_gene: TRBV9
CDR3aa: CASSALLGGADTQYF

v_gene: TRBV4-1
CDR3aa: CASSQRESRDFGNTIYF

v_gene: TRBV20-1
CDR3aa: CSATSGDEQYF

v_gene: TRBV29-1
CDR3aa: CSVEDEGVRNEQFF

v_gene: TRBV5-1
CDR3aa: CASSPLRDRAPEAFF

v_gene: TRBV5-1
CDR3aa: CASSLGQTNTEAFF

v_gene: TRBV6-5
CDR3aa: CASSEQTGSNQPQHF

v_gene: TRBV11-2
CDR3aa: CASSLVGRAGANVLTF

v_gene: TRBV7-9
CDR3aa: CASSSTGEGSPLHF

v_gene: TRBV14
CDR3aa: CASSQGFAGGYGYTF

v_gene: TRBV28
CDR3aa: CASSALGQGNTEAFF

v_gene: TRBV23-1
CDR3aa: CASSPQSRTEFYEQYF

v_gene: TRBV6-1
CDR3aa: CASSARDTNNYGYTF

v_gene: TRBV5-1
CDR3aa: CASSPGDRGWSGTEAFF

v_gene: TRBV10-3
CDR3aa: CAISAPGQQSGYTF

v_gene: TRBV14
CDR3aa: CASSPLDRGDTQYF

v_gene: TRBV30
CDR3aa: CAWEQGIVHEQYF

v_gene: TRBV4-1
CDR3aa: CASSQEATRDSPLHF

v_gene: TRBV5-1
CDR3aa: CASSLQGRAYEQYF

v_gene: TRBV7-9
CDR3aa: CASTRAGGYNEQFF

v_gene: TRBV6-1
CDR3aa: CASRGSGRGEQFF

v_gene: TRBV29-1
CDR3aa: CSAGNLGRRGTDTQYF

v_gene: TRBV11-2
CDR3aa: CASTYRGNTEAFF

v_gene: TRBV6-4
CDR3aa: CASSRAGLSTDTQYF

v_gene: TRBV25-1
CDR3aa: CASSEVQNSPLHF

v_gene: TRBV11-2
CDR3aa: CASSLLRESSGEQFF

v_gene: TRBV25-1
CDR3aa: CASRKTGVVDTQYF

v_gene: TRBV6-5
CDR3aa: CASSYREGDEQFF

v_gene: TRBV19
CDR3aa: CASSTPTGQGFLAKNIQYF

v_gene: TRBV28
CDR3aa: CASSSTRTGGIGAFF

v_gene: TRBV7-9
CDR3aa: CASSLDRVNYGYTF

v_gene: TRBV6-6
CDR3aa: CASRGSGTHSGTQYF

v_gene: TRBV4-1
CDR3aa: CASSPGRAEETQYF

v_gene: TRBV7-2
CDR3aa: CASSLAREETQYF

v_gene: TRBV2
CDR3aa: CASGRGRAADTQYF

v_gene: TRBV5-1
CDR3aa: CASSSTTGEVYEQYF

v_gene: TRBV7-6
CDR3aa: CASSPRSGDPYNEQFF

v_gene: TRBV27
CDR3aa: CASSSTWTSVGVDTQYF

v_gene: TRBV7-9
CDR3aa: CASSLVQDSYEQYF

v_gene: TRBV15
CDR3aa: CATSRIAGGPVYEQYF

v_gene: TRBV6-6
CDR3aa: CASSRVSGTYNEQFF

v_gene: TRBV4-1
CDR3aa: CASSQLPLQETQYF

v_gene: TRBV6-5
CDR3aa: CASSYSKGQAISAFF

v_gene: TRBV9
CDR3aa: CASGHGVLGGYTF